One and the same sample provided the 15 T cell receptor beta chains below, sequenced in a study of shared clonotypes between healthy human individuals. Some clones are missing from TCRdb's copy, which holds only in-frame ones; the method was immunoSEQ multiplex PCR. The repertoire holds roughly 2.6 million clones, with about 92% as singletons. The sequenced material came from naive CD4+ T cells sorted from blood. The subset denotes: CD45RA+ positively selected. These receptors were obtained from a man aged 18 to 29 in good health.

The CDR3 DNA is TGTGCCAGCAGTATGGACAGGGCCACCCCCGCGCAGTACTTC. The encoded protein is CASSMDRATPAQYF. The chain joins TRBV27 to TRBJ2-7, with 8 bases that match TRBD1. V was pared by 5 bases and J by 9 bases, with 12 bases of the junction left unmatched. This CDR3 region has 14 residues. Germline-derived CDR1 and CDR2 are MNHEY and SMNVEV (reference sequence).

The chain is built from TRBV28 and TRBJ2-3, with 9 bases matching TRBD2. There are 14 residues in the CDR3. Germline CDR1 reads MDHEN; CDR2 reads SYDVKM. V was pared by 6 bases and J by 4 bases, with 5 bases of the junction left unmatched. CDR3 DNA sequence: TGTGCCAGCAGAGAGGGACTAGCATCAGATACGCAGTATTTT. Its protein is CASREGLASDTQYF.

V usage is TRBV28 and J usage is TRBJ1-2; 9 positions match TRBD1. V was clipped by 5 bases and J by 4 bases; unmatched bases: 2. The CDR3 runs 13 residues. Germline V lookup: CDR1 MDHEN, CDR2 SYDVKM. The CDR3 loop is CASSEDRGYGYTF. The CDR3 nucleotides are TGTGCCAGCAGTGAGGACAGGGGCTATGGCTACACCTTC.

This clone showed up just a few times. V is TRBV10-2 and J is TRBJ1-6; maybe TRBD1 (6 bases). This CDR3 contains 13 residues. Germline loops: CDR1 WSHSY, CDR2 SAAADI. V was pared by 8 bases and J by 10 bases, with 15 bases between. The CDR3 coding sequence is TGCGCCAGCGCGGGACAATCGAGCTCACCCCTCCACTTT. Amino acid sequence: CASAGQSSSPLHF.

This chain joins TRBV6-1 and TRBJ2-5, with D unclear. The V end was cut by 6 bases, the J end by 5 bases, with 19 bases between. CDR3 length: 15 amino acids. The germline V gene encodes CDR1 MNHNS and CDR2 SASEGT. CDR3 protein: CASSLVVGNGETQYF. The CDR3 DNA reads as TGTGCCAGCAGCTTGGTAGTGGGGAACGGGGAGACCCAGTACTTC.

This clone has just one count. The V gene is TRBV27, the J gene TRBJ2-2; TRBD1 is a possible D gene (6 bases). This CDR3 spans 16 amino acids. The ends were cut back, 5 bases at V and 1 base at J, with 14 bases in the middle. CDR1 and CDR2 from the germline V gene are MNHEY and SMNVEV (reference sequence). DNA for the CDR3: TGTGCCAGCAGTCTCCGACAGGACCTGAACACCGGGGAGCTGTTTTTT. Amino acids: CASSLRQDLNTGELFF.

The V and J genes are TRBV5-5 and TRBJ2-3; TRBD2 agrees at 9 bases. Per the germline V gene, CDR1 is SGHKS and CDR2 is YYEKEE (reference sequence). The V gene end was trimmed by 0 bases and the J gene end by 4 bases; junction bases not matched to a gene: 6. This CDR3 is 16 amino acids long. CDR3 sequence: CASSLGASGAADTQYF. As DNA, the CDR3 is TGTGCCAGCAGCTTGGGGGCTAGCGGGGCCGCAGATACGCAGTATTTT.

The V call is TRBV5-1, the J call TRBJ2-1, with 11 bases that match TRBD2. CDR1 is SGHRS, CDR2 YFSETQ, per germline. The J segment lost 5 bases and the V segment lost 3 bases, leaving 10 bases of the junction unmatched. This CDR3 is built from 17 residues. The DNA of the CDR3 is TGCGCCAGCAGCTCATTGAAGACTAGCGGGACTGACAATGAGCAGTTCTTC. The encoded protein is CASSSLKTSGTDNEQFF.

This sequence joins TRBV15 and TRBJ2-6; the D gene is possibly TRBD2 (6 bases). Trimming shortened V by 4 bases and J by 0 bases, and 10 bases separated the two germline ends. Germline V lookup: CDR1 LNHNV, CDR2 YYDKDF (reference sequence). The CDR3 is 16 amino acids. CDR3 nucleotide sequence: TGTGCCACCAGCAAAGGGCGGGACTCTGGGGCCAACGTCCTGACTTTC. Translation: CATSKGRDSGANVLTF.

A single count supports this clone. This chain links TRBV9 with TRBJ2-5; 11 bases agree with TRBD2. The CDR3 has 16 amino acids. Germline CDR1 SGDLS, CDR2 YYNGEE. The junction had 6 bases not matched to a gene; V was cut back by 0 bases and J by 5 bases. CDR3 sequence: CASSVGASGRMETQYF. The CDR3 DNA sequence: TGTGCCAGCAGCGTAGGGGCTAGCGGGAGGATGGAGACCCAGTACTTC.

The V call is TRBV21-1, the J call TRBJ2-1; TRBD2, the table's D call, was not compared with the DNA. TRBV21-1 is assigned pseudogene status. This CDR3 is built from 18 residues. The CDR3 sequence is CASSKVPLGGSRDNEQFF. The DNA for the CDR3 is TGTGCCAGCAGCAAAGTCCCCTTGGGGGGGTCCAGGGACAATGAGCAGTTCTTC.

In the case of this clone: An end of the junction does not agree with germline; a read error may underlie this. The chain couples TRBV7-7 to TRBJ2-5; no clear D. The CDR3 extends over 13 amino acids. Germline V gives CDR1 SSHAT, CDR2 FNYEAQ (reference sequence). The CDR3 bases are TGTGCTAGCAAGGAGCGAAACCAAGAGACCCAGTACTTC. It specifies CASKERNQETQYF.

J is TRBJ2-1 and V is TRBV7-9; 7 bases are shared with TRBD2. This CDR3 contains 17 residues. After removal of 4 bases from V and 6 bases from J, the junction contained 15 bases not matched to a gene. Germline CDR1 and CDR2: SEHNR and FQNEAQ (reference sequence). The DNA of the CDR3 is TGTGCCAGCAGCTCGGTGCGGATGGGGGAGGGCCCCAATGAGCAGTTCTTC. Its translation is CASSSVRMGEGPNEQFF.

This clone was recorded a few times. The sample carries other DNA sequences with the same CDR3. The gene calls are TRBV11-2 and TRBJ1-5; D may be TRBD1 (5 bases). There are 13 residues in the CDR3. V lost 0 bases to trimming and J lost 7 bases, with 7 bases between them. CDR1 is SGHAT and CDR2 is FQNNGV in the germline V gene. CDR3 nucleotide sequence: TGTGCCAGCAGCTTAGATCGGGGGCAGCCCCAGCATTTT. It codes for CASSLDRGQPQHF.

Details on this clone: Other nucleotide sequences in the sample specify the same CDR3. The CDR3 sequence is CASSVLGTDTQYF. CDR3 DNA sequence: TGTGCCAGCAGCGTACTCGGGACAGATACGCAGTATTTT. The chain recombines TRBV9 with TRBJ2-3; D not resolved. Germline V gives CDR1 SGDLS, CDR2 YYNGEE. Trimming shortened V by 1 base and J by 3 bases, and 6 bases separated the two germline ends. The CDR3 consists of 13 residues.